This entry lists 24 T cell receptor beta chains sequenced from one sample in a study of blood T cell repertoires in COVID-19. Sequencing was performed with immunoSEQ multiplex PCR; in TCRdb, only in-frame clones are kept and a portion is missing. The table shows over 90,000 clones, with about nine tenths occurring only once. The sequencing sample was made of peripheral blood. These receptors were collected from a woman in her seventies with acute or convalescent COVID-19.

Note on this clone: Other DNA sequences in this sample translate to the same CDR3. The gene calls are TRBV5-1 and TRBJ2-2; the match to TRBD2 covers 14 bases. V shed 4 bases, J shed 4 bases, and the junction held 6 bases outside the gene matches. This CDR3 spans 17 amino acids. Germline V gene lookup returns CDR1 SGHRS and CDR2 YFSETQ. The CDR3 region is CASSRGLAGGGTGELFF. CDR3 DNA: TGCGCCAGCAGCCGCGGACTAGCGGGAGGCGGCACCGGGGAGCTGTTTTTT.

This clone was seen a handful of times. CDR3 nucleotide sequence: TGTGCCAGCAGTCTAATCCGGGGGGAGACCCAGTACTTC. Its protein product is CASSLIRGETQYF. The chain recombines TRBV6-2 or TRBV6-3 with TRBJ2-5; possibly TRBD2 for D (6 bases). The CDR3 runs to 13 residues. Germline V lookup: CDR1 MNHEY, CDR2 SVGEGT. V shed 5 bases and J shed 5 bases, with 12 bases lying between them.

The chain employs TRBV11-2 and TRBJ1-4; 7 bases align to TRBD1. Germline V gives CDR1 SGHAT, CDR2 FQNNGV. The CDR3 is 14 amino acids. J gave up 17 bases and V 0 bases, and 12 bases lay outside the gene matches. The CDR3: CASSLDKGTGEKFF. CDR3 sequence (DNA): TGTGCCAGCAGCTTAGATAAGGGCACAGGGGAAAAATTTTTT.

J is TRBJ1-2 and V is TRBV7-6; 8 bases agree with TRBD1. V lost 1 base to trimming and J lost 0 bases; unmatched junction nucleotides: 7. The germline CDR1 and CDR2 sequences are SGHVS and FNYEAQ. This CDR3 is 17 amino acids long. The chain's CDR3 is CASSLGTGSLTNYGYTF. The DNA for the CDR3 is TGTGCCAGCAGCTTAGGGACAGGGTCCCTTACTAACTATGGCTACACCTTC.

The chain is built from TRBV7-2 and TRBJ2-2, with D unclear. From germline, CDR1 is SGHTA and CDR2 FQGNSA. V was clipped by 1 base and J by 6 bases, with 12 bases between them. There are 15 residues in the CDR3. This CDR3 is CASSLVQARSGELFF. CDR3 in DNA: TGTGCCAGCAGCTTAGTTCAGGCGCGCTCCGGGGAGCTGTTTTTT.

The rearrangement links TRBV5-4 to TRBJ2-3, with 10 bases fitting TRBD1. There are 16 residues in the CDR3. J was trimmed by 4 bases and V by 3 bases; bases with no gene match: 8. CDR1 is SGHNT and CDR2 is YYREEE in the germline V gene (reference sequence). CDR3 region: CASSSSRDRGPDTQYF. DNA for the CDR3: TGTGCCAGCAGCTCGTCGCGGGACAGGGGCCCAGATACGCAGTATTTT.

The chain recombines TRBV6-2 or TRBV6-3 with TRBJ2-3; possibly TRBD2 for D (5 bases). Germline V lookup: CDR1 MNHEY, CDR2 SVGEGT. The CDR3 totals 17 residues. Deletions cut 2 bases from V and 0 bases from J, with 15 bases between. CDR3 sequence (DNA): TGTGCCAGCAGTTACGGAAACGCGGGTGGTAGCACAGATACGCAGTATTTT. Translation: CASSYGNAGGSTDTQYF.

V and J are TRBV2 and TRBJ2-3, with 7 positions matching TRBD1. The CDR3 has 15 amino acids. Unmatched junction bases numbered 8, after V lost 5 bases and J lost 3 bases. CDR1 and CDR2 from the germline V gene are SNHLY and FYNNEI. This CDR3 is CASSRAGGITDTQYF. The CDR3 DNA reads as TGTGCCAGCAGTAGGGCAGGGGGTATAACAGATACGCAGTATTTT.

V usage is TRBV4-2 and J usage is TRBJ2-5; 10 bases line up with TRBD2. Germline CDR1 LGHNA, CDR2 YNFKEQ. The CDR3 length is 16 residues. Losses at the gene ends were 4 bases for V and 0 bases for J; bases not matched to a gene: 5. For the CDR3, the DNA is TGTGCCAGCAGCCCCACACTAGCGGGGTACCAAGAGACCCAGTACTTC. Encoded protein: CASSPTLAGYQETQYF.

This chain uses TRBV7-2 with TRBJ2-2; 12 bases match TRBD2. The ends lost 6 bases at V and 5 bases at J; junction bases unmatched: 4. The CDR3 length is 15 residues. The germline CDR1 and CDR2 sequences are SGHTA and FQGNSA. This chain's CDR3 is CASRRTSGATGELFF. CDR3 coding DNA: TGTGCCAGCAGGCGGACTAGCGGGGCGACCGGGGAGCTGTTTTTT.

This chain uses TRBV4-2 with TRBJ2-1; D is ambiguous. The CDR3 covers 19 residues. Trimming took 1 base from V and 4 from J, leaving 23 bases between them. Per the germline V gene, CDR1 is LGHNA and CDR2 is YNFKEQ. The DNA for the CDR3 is TGTGCCAGCAGCCAAGGGTCTTCCCCCCTAGGCAAGGTATACAATGAGCAGTTCTTC. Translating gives CASSQGSSPLGKVYNEQFF.

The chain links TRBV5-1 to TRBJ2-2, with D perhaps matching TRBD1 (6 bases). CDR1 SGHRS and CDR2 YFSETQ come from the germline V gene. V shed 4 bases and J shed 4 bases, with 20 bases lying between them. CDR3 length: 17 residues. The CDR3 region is CASSARDMTFITGELFF. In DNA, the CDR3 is TGCGCCAGCAGCGCCCGGGACATGACCTTCATCACCGGGGAGCTGTTTTTT.

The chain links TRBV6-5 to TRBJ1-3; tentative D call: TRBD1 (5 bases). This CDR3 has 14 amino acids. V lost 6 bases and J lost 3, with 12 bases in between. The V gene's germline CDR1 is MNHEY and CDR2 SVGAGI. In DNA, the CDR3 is TGTGCCAGCAGGGGGAGGGGAGGTGGAAACACCATATATTTT. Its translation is CASRGRGGGNTIYF.

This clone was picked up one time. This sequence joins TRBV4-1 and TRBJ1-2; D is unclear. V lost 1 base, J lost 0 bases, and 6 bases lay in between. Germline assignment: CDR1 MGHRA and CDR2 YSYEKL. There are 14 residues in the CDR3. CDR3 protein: CASSQVAANYGYTF. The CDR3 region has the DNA TGCGCCAGCAGCCAAGTGGCGGCTAACTATGGCTACACCTTC.

Here the CDR3 DNA reads TGTGCCAGTAGTGGACTAGCGGGAGTGAATGAGCAGTTCTTC. This translates into CASSGLAGVNEQFF. The chain has TRBV19 and TRBJ2-1; 13 positions agree with TRBD2. Trimming at V came to 5 bases and at J to 7 bases, leaving 2 bases not matched to a gene. The CDR3 is 14 amino acids. Germline lookup yields CDR1 LNHDA and CDR2 SQIVND (reference sequence). Together with reference TRBV19 and TRBJ2-1, the CDR3 gives the full variable domain: DGGITQSPKYLFRKEGQNVTLSCEQNLNHDAMYWYRQDPGQGLRLIYYSQIVNDFQKGDIAEGYSVSREKKESFPLTVTSAQKNPTAFYLCASSGLAGVNEQFFGPGTRLTVL.

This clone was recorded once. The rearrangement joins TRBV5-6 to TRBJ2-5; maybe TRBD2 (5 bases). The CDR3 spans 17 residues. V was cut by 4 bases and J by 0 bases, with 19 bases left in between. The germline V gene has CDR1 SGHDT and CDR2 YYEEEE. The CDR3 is CASSTREAPPYQETQYF. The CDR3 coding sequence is TGTGCCAGCAGCACTAGGGAAGCCCCTCCGTACCAAGAGACCCAGTACTTC.

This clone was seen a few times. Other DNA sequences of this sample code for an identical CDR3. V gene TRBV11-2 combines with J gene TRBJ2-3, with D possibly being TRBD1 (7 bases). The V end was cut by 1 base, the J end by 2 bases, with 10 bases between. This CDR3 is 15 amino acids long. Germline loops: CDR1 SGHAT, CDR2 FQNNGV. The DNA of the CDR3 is TGTGCCAGCAGCTTAGCAGGGGGACTCACAGATACGCAGTATTTT. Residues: CASSLAGGLTDTQYF.

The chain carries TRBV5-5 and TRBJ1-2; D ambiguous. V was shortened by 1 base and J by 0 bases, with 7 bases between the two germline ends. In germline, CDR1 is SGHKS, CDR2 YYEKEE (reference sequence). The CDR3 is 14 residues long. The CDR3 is CASSLQSPNYGYTF. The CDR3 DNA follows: TGTGCCAGCAGCTTGCAAAGCCCTAACTATGGCTACACCTTC.

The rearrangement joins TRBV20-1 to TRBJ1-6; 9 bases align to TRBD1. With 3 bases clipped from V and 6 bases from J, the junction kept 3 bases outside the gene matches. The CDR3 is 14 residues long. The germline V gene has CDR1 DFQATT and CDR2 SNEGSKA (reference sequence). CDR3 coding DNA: TGCAGTGCTAGTGTGGACAGGGGTAATTCACCCCTCCACTTT. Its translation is CSASVDRGNSPLHF.

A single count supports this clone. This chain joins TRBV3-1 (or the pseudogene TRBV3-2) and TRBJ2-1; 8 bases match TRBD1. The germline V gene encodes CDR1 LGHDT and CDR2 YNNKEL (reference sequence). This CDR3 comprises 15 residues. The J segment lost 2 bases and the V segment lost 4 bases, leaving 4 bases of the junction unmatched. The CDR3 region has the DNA TGTGCCAGCAGCCCCCGGGACAGGACCTACAATGAGCAGTTCTTC. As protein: CASSPRDRTYNEQFF.

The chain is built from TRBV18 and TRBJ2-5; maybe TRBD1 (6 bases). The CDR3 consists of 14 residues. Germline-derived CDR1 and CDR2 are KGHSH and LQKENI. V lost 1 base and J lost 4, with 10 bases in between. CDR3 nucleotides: TGTGCCAGCTCACCACTACTAGGGGGAGAGACCCAGTACTTC. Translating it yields CASSPLLGGETQYF. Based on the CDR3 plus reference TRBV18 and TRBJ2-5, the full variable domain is NAGVMQNPRHLVRRRGQEARLRCSPMKGHSHVYWYRQLPEEGLKFMVYLQKENIIDESGMPKERFSAEFPKEGPSILRIQQVVRGDSAAYFCASSPLLGGETQYFGPGTRLLVL.

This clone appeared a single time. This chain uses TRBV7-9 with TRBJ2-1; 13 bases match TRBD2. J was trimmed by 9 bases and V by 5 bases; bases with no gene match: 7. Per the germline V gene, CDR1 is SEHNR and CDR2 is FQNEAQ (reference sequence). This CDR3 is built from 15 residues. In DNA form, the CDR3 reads TGTGCCAGCAGCATGGGACTAGCGGGACCGGTTGAGCAGTTCTTC. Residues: CASSMGLAGPVEQFF.

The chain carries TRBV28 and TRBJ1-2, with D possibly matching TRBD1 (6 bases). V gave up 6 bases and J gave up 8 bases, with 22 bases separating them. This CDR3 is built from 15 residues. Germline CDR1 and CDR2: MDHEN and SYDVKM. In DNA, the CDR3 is TGTGCCAGCAGCGTCACGGGACCAGGGGTGGGAGGCTACACCTTC. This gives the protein CASSVTGPGVGGYTF.

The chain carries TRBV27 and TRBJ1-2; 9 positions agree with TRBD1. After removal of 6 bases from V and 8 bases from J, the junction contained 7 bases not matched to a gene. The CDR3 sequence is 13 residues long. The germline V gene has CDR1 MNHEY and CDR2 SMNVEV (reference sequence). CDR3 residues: CASRPTGGSGYTF. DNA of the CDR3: TGTGCCAGCAGGCCGACAGGGGGGTCCGGCTACACCTTC.